This T cell receptor beta chain is drawn from a study of cytomegalovirus exposure and HLA in healthy donors (TCRdb year 2017). For the study in its entirety: According to an earlier analysis of around 600 of the donors, 150 million to 200 million T cells yielded 90 million to 130 million unique TCR beta sequences and 250 to 350 Gb of sequence data. A later genetic analysis took genome-wide SNP genotypes for about 65% of the roughly 670 donors and used that subset as a discovery cohort. The study used immunosequencing to profile the T cell repertoires of more than 650 subjects and linked those repertoires to cytomegalovirus serostatus. Rather than drawing on any new phenotypic data, the later analysis identified candidate immune exposures from TCR beta sequences and the way those sequences occurred across donors. Every discovery cohort repertoire had been produced on one sequencing platform. A separate validation cohort of roughly 110 different subjects was used in addition to the approximately 640-subject first cohort. The aim of the study was to test whether cataloging public T cell receptors could identify signatures of past pathogen exposure. Four to six DR-DQ haplotypes were handled as single units for association and clustering, since linkage in the cohort was strong. A later analysis re-examined previously published TCR beta repertoires from hundreds of donors and added high-resolution HLA genotyping to investigate patterns of TCR occurrence. On average, around 200,000 unique TCR beta nucleotide sequences were sequenced per donor among roughly 430 genotyped donors of the cohort, with around 19% of those sequences being non-productive. Approximately 310 gigabases of sequencing data and approximately 92 million unique TCR sequences made up an early release that covered several hundred HLA-typed donors. High-throughput TCR immunosequencing, statistical association of individual TCRs with disease status, and machine learning were combined to predict cytomegalovirus infection status. Typing coverage varied by locus: roughly 629-640 donors for A, B, C, DRB1 and DQB1; roughly 500 for DQA1; some 610 for DPA1; around 450 for DPB1. HLA typing included class I and class II loci at four-digit resolution. Among the approximately 420 genotyped donors, approximately 82% belonged to the genetic ancestry cluster associated with self-reported Caucasian donors. Alongside the repertoire data, information on donor age, sex, ethnicity and CMV serostatus was compiled. In an earlier analysis of 587 of the donors, high-throughput TCR beta sequencing was used to judge whether each TCR beta V gene segment behaved as functional or pseudogenic. What the work shows at the level of the full study, not this receptor alone: A later analysis reported that several top co-occurrence clusters appeared linked to parvovirus B19, influenza, CMV and Epstein-Barr virus. According to the authors, the approach could potentially be generalized to other disease states and immunological phenotypes. Because the 87-base-pair reads could not distinguish some IMGT-functional V segments, including TRBV6-2 and TRBV6-3, those segments were excluded. In a later analysis, 16,951 TCR beta sequences were associated with specific HLA alleles at a false discovery rate of 0.05. In a later analysis, the rate of TCR association differed among HLA loci, with DRB1 alleles having the most associated TCRs and HLA-C alleles having the fewest. HLA typing was unavailable for some donors at each locus, so association tests used only the typed subset. About 15 rarely observed V segments, including chromosome 9 orphons, were excluded from the earlier analysis of about 610 of the donors because counts were too low. A later analysis found that HLA-associated TCR beta chains were more clonally expanded and had lower generation probabilities than equally common non-associated chains. The only immune exposure information available for the cohort was CMV serostatus. A further reported finding was that TCR beta sequences accurately predicted the HLA-A and HLA-B alleles for most subjects in the first cohort. While some public TCRs were present in many individuals, most TCR sequences turned up only very rarely across donors. Strong co-occurrence of HLA alleles, especially DR and DQ, made assigning TCR associations to individual alleles difficult. In a later genetic analysis, fewer N-insertions in productive TCRs were reported among donors in an Asian-associated ancestry cluster than the approximately 670-donor mean. An association between a missense DCLRE1C variant and V-gene and J-gene trimming of TCR beta chains was found in a later genetic analysis and replicated in an independent cohort. Linkage disequilibrium might explain the correlated functional status among segregating V segments, but an unknown experimental factor could not be ruled out. A cluster of highly shared sequence variants was judged likely to be a technical artifact of the sequencing pipeline. Broadly in line with IMGT annotations, most TCR beta V segments showed up in productive rearrangements about 87% or about 30% of the time in an earlier analysis of under 700 of the donors. Most CMV-associated TCR beta chains appeared to be HLA-restricted in a later analysis, and the HLA associations seemed to be driven largely by CMV exposure. In this cohort, only TCR beta chains were sequenced, and detectable features were limited by the absence of alpha or paired-chain data. Sequencing depth was assumed to be roughly uniform across donors in the presence/absence analyses, though that assumption may not hold. Three of the identified cytomegalovirus-associated TCR beta chains were confirmed in vitro to be specific for cytomegalovirus antigens. The classifier was reported to diagnose cytomegalovirus status with high specificity and sensitivity in both the original cohort and the validation cohort. The study gave a list of about 170 TCR beta chains associated with cytomegalovirus.

Libraries were prepared through the immunoSEQ multiplex PCR assay. A mixture of 60 forward primers for TCR Vbeta segments and 13 reverse primers for TCR Jbeta segments was used in the multiplex PCR. A multiplex PCR assay on genomic DNA amplified the CDR3 region of rearranged TCR beta genes. The amplified TCR beta libraries were sequenced on the Illumina HiSeq System as 87-base-pair reads. The authors' pipeline ran thus. Across the roughly 670 repertoires, a later analysis counted tens of millions of unique TCR beta chains, roughly 11 million of which were shared by at least two donors. Raw reads were error-corrected and collapsed into unique sequences with a nearest-neighbor algorithm that merged closely related sequences to remove PCR and sequencing errors. Alignment of CDR3 sequences to IMGT reference sequences was used to assign V, D and J gene segments. Each retained sequence needed at least a six-nucleotide match to both a V gene segment and a J gene segment. A rearrangement counted as productive if the CDR3 had no stop codons and remained in frame with V and J, and every other rearrangement counted as non-productive. CDR3 was defined according to IMGT convention as the region running from the second conserved V-encoded cysteine to the conserved J-encoded phenylalanine. The earlier analysis of roughly 590 of the donors excluded sequences that lacked an unambiguous match to a single V gene segment. In an earlier analysis of approximately 610 of the donors, V segments were called functional above 56.7% productive rearrangements and were called segregating when the between-donor standard deviation exceeded 5%. A statistical classification framework was developed to diagnose cytomegalovirus status using the catalog of TCR beta chain sequences. A later analysis assigned V and J genes by comparing TCR nucleotide sequences with IMGT/GENE-DB human TR gene sequences. Using the TCRdist pipeline, a later analysis assigned CDR3 sequences along with most-parsimonious VDJ recombination scenarios. A later analysis defined each TCR beta chain by its CDR3 amino acid sequence plus V-gene family, and excluded reads lacking a unique V-gene family. A later analysis removed 550 to 700 highly shared, low-generation-probability nucleotide sequences to deal with suspected cross-contamination and a sequencing artifact. For each public chain, a later analysis derived a clonal expansion index from normalized ranks of inferred template counts within each repertoire. Generation probabilities in a later analysis came from a VDJ recombination model fitted to out-of-frame rearrangements, and those results were checked against IGoR. A later analysis scored TCR-TCR, TCR-HLA and TCR-CMV co-occurrence with hypergeometric tests, applying a repertoire-size bias correction to TCR pairs. In a later analysis, false discovery rates were estimated by permuting HLA or CMV assignments 20 times. In a later analysis, co-occurring TCRs were grouped with DBSCAN, and TCRdist sequence similarity was added when clustering was performed within HLA-allele-positive subsets. Repertoires with fewer than 30,000 or more than 120,000 public chains were left out of co-occurrence clustering, as were four to six repertoires with anomalous nucleotide sharing. As stored in TCRdb, this immuneACCESS dataset retains in-frame rearrangements with V and J assigned. A fraction of the clones does not appear; measured against another copy, unresolved V genes explain less than half of the discrepancy, and the remainder lacks a known reason. From that table come the V and J calls and clone size; the DNA was used to work out D and trimming. The sample table lists around 190,000 clones, 75% to 85% of them with a count of one. The top ten hold around 14% of the sample.

In regard to this clone: Its antigen is still unknown. One base away there is no much larger clone; base qualities are not given.

The cohort was made up of several hundred healthy bone marrow donors. All cohort members were sampled while nominally healthy, although unrecorded immune exposures were likely present. The donor tested CMV seropositive and was one of the 289 seropositive cohort members. A peripheral blood sample was collected from each donor, and TCR beta sequencing was performed on peripheral blood mononuclear cells. The Qiagen DNeasy Blood Extraction Kit was used to extract genomic DNA from the blood cell samples. Trimming takes 4 bases off V and 4 bases off J; junction bases not matched to a gene: 4. The CDR3 covers 14 residues, taking in both the cysteine and the phenylalanine. CDR3 DNA is the only sequence kept; it has 42 bases, read in frame from the first base. Taken from the germline V gene (reference sequence), the CDR1 and CDR2 loops are SGHAT and FQDESV.

The sequence was obtained from a woman aged 25-40 years in good health and CMV-seropositive. The chain uses TRBV11-1 and TRBJ1-1, with 9 bases in between that match TRBD1. Sequencing was performed on PBMCs. The sequence in DNA is TGTGCCAGCAGCTCCCGGGACAGGGTCACTGAAGCTTTCTTT. It translates to CASSSRDRVTEAFF.